The entry below gives a single TCR beta chain sequence along with its context. What it binds is unknown. The data are from a study of T cell responses to AZD1222 COVID-19 vaccine. Trimming cost V 3 bases and J 0 bases, with 10 bases left between them. From germline, CDR1 is SGHKS and CDR2 YYEKEE (reference sequence). The CDR3 totals 15 residues. TCRdb's copy holds only in-frame clones and misses some; the assay was immunoSEQ multiplex PCR. The sample contains 140,000 or so clones, more than 85% of which appear only once. The study's findings and limits: A rise in Spike-specific TCR breadth and depth followed two AZD1222 doses. Repertoires were obtained solely post-peak T cell response.

V is TRBV5-5 and J is TRBJ2-1, with D maybe TRBD2 (6 bases). The sample in question was peripheral blood, obtained after recovery from COVID-19. The source is an adult who had recovered from COVID-19. The CDR3 reads CASSWGLTSYNEQFF. CDR3 coding DNA: TGTGCCAGCAGCTGGGGACTCACCTCCTACAATGAGCAGTTCTTC.